This is a list of T cell receptor beta chains from one sample in a study of control samples from healthy donors and cancer patients. The method was immunoSEQ multiplex PCR; TCRdb's version includes in-frame clones alone and lacks a portion of them. The sample records roughly 120,000 clones, 88% being singletons. Sequenced input: blood. These receptors came from a man aged 35 to 55 in good health. The CDR3 runs from the conserved cysteine through the conserved F or W. The order of the fields is clone size, J gene, V gene, D gene, CDR3 protein, CDR3 DNA. The D gene is left open where the match is weak. The size entry is marked missing in some rows and otherwise reads once, few, many or a size class.

NA | TRBJ1-2 | TRBV7-9 | NA | CASSRQGSHFGGYTF | TGTGCCAGCAGCCGGCAGGGGTCTCACTTTGGTGGCTACACCTTC
NA | TRBJ1-5 | TRBV19 | NA | CASSIQGENQPQHF | TGTGCCAGTAGTATTCAGGGAGAAAATCAGCCCCAGCATTTT
NA | TRBJ1-1 | TRBV21-1 | NA | CASSKGCGGNTEAFF | TGTGCCAGCAGCAAAGGCTGTGGGGGGAACACTGAAGCTTTCTTT
NA | TRBJ2-3 | TRBV25-1 | NA | CASSDRGADTQYF | TGTGCCAGCAGTGACAGGGGCGCAGATACGCAGTATTTT
NA | TRBJ1-6 | TRBV7-9 | NA | CASSLEGRSPLHF | TGTGCCAGCAGCTTAGAGGGGCGATCACCCCTCCACTTT
few | TRBJ2-4 | TRBV7-2 | NA | CASSLAGSAPLAKNIQYF | TGTGCCAGCAGCTTAGCGGGGTCGGCACCCCTAGCCAAAAACATTCAGTACTTC
NA | TRBJ2-6 | TRBV25-1 | NA | CASSEPGTGANVLTF | TGTGCCAGCAGTGAACCGGGGACAGGGGCCAACGTCCTGACTTTC
NA | TRBJ1-2 | TRBV19 | TRBD1 | CASSEGQGQLGRSGYTF | TGTGCCAGTAGCGAAGGTCAGGGACAGTTGGGGAGAAGTGGCTACACCTTC
NA | TRBJ2-1 | TRBV5-4 | TRBD2 | CASSLVASGGELF | TGTGCCAGCAGCTTGGTGGCTAGCGGGGGGGAACTCTTC
NA | TRBJ1-6 | TRBV5-4 | NA | CASSLGRASYSPLHF | TGTGCCAGCAGCTTGGGAAGGGCGTCTTATTCACCCCTCCACTTT
NA | TRBJ1-5 | TRBV10-3 | TRBD1 | CAISPGTGGNQPQHF | TGTGCCATCAGTCCTGGGACAGGGGGCAATCAGCCCCAGCATTTT
once | TRBJ2-7 | TRBV6-5 | TRBD1 | CASSYGTGATYEQYF | TGTGCCAGCAGTTACGGGACAGGGGCCACCTACGAGCAGTACTTC
once | TRBJ2-5 | TRBV5-1 | TRBD2 | CASSTSGGASVTQYF | TGCGCCAGTTCGACTAGCGGGGGGGCCTCAGTGACCCAGTACTTC
NA | TRBJ2-1 | TRBV6-2/TRBV6-3 | NA | CASSPDSSYNEQFF | TGTGCCAGCAGTCCCGACAGCTCCTACAATGAGCAGTTCTTC
medium-sized | TRBJ1-2 | TRBV11-3 | NA | CASSLEQSGGYTF | TGTGCCAGCAGCTTAGAACAGTCGGGAGGCTACACCTTC
NA | TRBJ2-1 | TRBV7-3 | NA | CASSLTETHYNEQFF | TGTGCCAGCAGCTTAACGGAAACTCATTACAATGAGCAGTTCTTC
NA | TRBJ2-3 | TRBV9 | NA | CASSVAADTQYF | TGTGCCAGCAGCGTAGCAGCAGATACGCAGTATTTT
once | TRBJ2-1 | TRBV19 | TRBD1 | CASSGQSYNEQFF | TGTGCCAGTTCGGGACAGAGCTACAATGAGCAGTTCTTC
once | TRBJ1-2 | TRBV5-8 | NA | CASSLGRGEQGYTF | TGTGCCAGCAGCTTGGGTCGGGGTGAACAAGGCTACACCTTC
NA | TRBJ2-4 | TRBV15 | NA | CATSRDRQGAVRAKNIQYF | TGTGCCACCAGCAGAGATAGACAAGGGGCGGTACGGGCCAAAAACATTCAGTACTTC
NA | TRBJ2-7 | TRBV5-1 | NA | CASSSGPSGSEQYF | TGCGCCAGCAGCTCGGGTCCCTCGGGTAGCGAGCAGTACTTC
NA | TRBJ2-7 | TRBV21-1 | NA | CASSKFFGLQQSYEQYF | TGTGCCAGCAGCAAATTTTTCGGGCTACAGCAGTCCTACGAGCAGTACTTC
NA | TRBJ2-3 | TRBV30 | TRBD2 | CAWSVGRGASDTQYF | TGTGCCTGGAGTGTAGGGAGGGGCGCATCAGATACGCAGTATTTT
NA | TRBJ1-2 | TRBV27 | TRBD1 | CASSLRTGSGYTF | TGTGCCAGCAGTTTACGGACAGGAAGTGGCTACACCTTC
NA | TRBJ2-3 | TRBV29-1 | TRBD2 | CSVSSGGGGTDTQYF | TGCAGCGTTTCATCTGGCGGGGGGGGCACAGATACGCAGTATTTT
few | TRBJ2-3 | TRBV6-4 | TRBD2 | CASSDEASGGTDTQYF | TGTGCCAGCAGTGACGAGGCTAGCGGGGGCACAGATACGCAGTATTTT
NA | TRBJ2-3 | TRBV20-1 | NA | CSATNTDTQYF | TGCAGTGCTACAAACACAGATACGCAGTATTTT
NA | TRBJ1-6 | TRBV6-1 | NA | CASSADISSYNSPLHF | TGTGCCAGCAGTGCGGACATCAGCTCCTATAATTCACCCCTCCACTTT
NA | TRBJ2-6 | TRBV3-1/TRBV3-2 | NA | CASSQVRGNSGANVLTF | TGTGCCAGCAGCCAAGTAAGGGGGAACTCTGGGGCCAACGTCCTGACTTTC
NA | TRBJ2-7 | TRBV7-9 | NA | CASSDRPGQSYEQYF | TGTGCCAGCAGCGACCGACCCGGACAGTCCTACGAGCAGTACTTC
once | TRBJ2-5 | TRBV5-1 | TRBD1 | CASSLTGVYQETQYF | TGCGCCAGCAGCTTGACAGGGGTGTACCAAGAGACCCAGTACTTC
once | TRBJ1-5 | TRBV19 | NA | CASSKGYSNQPQHF | TGTGCCAGTAGTAAAGGGTATAGCAATCAGCCCCAGCATTTT
NA | TRBJ1-1 | TRBV19 | NA | CASMRGDGAFF | TGTGCCAGTATGCGGGGTGATGGGGCTTTCTTT
NA | TRBJ1-2 | TRBV6-1 | NA | CASSETGYGYTF | TGTGCCAGCAGTGAAACTGGGTATGGCTACACCTTC
NA | TRBJ1-5 | TRBV9 | NA | CASSVNRVYRQPQHF | TGTGCCAGCAGCGTAAACAGGGTTTATCGTCAGCCCCAGCATTTT
NA | TRBJ2-3 | TRBV6-5 | NA | CASRKQGSGTDTQYF | TGTGCCAGCAGGAAACAGGGATCAGGCACAGATACGCAGTATTTT
NA | TRBJ2-7 | TRBV24-1 | NA | CATSDGGFTYEQYF | TGTGCCACCAGTGATGGGGGTTTCACCTACGAGCAGTACTTC
NA | TRBJ2-2 | TRBV5-1 | TRBD1 | CASSLPTGGGELFF | TGCGCCAGCAGCTTGCCCACAGGGGGCGGGGAGCTGTTTTTT
NA | TRBJ2-1 | TRBV7-9 | NA | CASSLAVGEQFF | TGTGCCAGCAGCTTAGCCGTGGGTGAGCAGTTCTTC
NA | TRBJ1-5 | TRBV9 | NA | CASSVGDGNQPQHF | TGTGCCAGCAGCGTAGGGGACGGCAATCAGCCCCAGCATTTT
NA | TRBJ2-7 | TRBV3-1/TRBV3-2 | NA | CASSQLEQLYF | TGTGCCAGCAGCCAACTTGAGCAGCTTTACTTC
NA | TRBJ2-1 | TRBV14 | NA | CASSQVPEKQFF | TGTGCCAGCAGCCAAGTCCCTGAGAAGCAGTTCTTC
NA | TRBJ2-5 | TRBV12-5 | TRBD1 | CASGTGVPQYF | TGTGCTAGTGGGACAGGGGTTCCCCAGTACTTC
few | TRBJ2-5 | TRBV7-3 | NA | CASSLRGWGGRETQYF | TGTGCCAGCAGCTTAAGGGGCTGGGGAGGTCGAGAGACCCAGTACTTC
NA | TRBJ1-4 | TRBV27 | TRBD1 | CASRPTGGYEKLFF | TGTGCCAGCAGACCGACAGGGGGTTATGAAAAACTGTTTTTT
NA | TRBJ1-4 | TRBV13 | NA | CASSLGGGNEKLFF | TGTGCCAGCAGCTTAGGGGGTGGTAATGAAAAACTGTTTTTT
NA | TRBJ1-1 | TRBV5-1 | TRBD1 | CASSLDPQGMNTEAFF | TGCGCCAGCAGCTTGGACCCACAGGGGATGAACACTGAAGCTTTCTTT
NA | TRBJ1-5 | TRBV24-1 | TRBD1 | CATADRGQPQHF | TGTGCCACGGCGGACAGGGGTCAGCCCCAGCATTTT
once | TRBJ2-7 | TRBV7-2 | NA | CASSHGLNPEREQYF | TGTGCCAGCAGCCATGGGCTAAACCCCGAAAGGGAGCAGTACTTC
NA | TRBJ1-2 | TRBV10-3 | TRBD1 | CAIKPGQGDYGYTF | TGTGCCATCAAGCCGGGACAGGGGGACTATGGCTACACCTTC
NA | TRBJ2-3 | TRBV3-1/TRBV3-2 | NA | CASSLRTRGTDTQYF | TGTGCCAGCAGTCTTAGGACAAGAGGGACAGATACGCAGTATTTT
NA | TRBJ1-2 | TRBV6-5 | NA | CASMGLDYGYTF | TGTGCCAGCATGGGCCTTGACTATGGCTACACCTTC
NA | TRBJ2-1 | TRBV9 | NA | CASATRQDRYNEQFF | TGTGCCAGCGCTACTCGACAGGACAGATACAATGAGCAGTTCTTC
NA | TRBJ1-1 | TRBV10-1 | NA | CASSDGGRRTEAFF | TGCGCCAGCAGTGATGGAGGGAGGCGGACTGAAGCTTTCTTT
NA | TRBJ2-3 | TRBV7-2 | NA | CASSSDRLTDTQYF | TGTGCCAGCAGCTCTGACAGGTTGACAGATACGCAGTATTTT